This record concerns one TCR beta chain sequence. This specimen comes from a study of blood T cell repertoires in COVID-19. Study summary: Acute and convalescent COVID-19 samples came from the United States, Italy and Spain. PBMCs, B-cell-depleted T cells, or T cells were the source of the cDNA or gDNA that made up the material.

Original processing notes: Amplification from reference gene primers served as the basis for estimated nucleated cell counts. Using immunoSEQ multiplex PCR, the repertoire was profiled, and TCRdb retains in-frame clones only, with some absent. That table gives V, J and clone size, and the DNA gave D and trimming. The data contain 200,000 to 300,000 clones, more than 75% of them seen just once; the ten biggest clones take up about 2.5%. The specimen sequenced was peripheral blood. The source is a woman in her forties or fifties with acute or convalescent COVID-19.

This CDR3 reads CASSFSGLDKTLSYNEQFF. The CDR3 nucleotides read TGTGCCAGCAGCTTTAGCGGACTGGATAAAACCCTCTCCTACAATGAGCAGTTCTTC. V gene TRBV5-6 combines with J gene TRBJ2-1; possible D gene TRBD2, 6 bases. The CDR3 totals 19 residues. Germline lookup yields CDR1 SGHDT and CDR2 YYEEEE. Trimming shortened V by 2 bases and J by 0 bases, and 21 bases separated the two germline ends.